The 6 T cell receptor beta chains presented below share a single source sample, sequenced in a study of technical replicates of blood from a handful of donors. Clones were read by immunoSEQ multiplex PCR, and TCRdb kept only the in-frame ones, dropping some. Among about 75,000 clones listed, around 97% were seen once. Input material: T cells isolated from PBMCs. The receptors were sampled from a human donor in good health.

V is TRBV12-2 and J is TRBJ1-1. TRBV12-2 is reported as a pseudogene. This CDR3 is built from 12 residues. CDR3 sequence: CASRSVTGKAFF. The CDR3 DNA is TGTGCAAGTCGCTCCGTGACCGGGAAAGCTTTCTTT.

The V gene is TRBV6-4, the J gene TRBJ1-6; 9 nucleotides align to TRBD1. The CDR3 sequence is 14 residues long. The germline gives CDR1 MRHNA, CDR2 SNTAGT. V lost 6 bases and J lost 7; bases outside the gene matches: 4. The CDR3: CASRKGTGNSPLHF. CDR3 coding DNA: TGTGCCAGCAGGAAGGGGACAGGGAATTCACCCCTCCACTTT.

The genes are TRBV6-5 and TRBJ1-2, with D unresolved. V dropped 0 bases and J dropped 8 bases, with 13 bases sitting between them. Germline lookup yields CDR1 MNHEY and CDR2 SVGAGI. CDR3 length: 14 amino acids. This CDR3 reads CASSYSRSLSGYTF. Written as DNA, the CDR3 is TGTGCCAGCAGTTACTCGAGGTCCCTCTCGGGCTACACCTTC.

V is TRBV5-1 and J is TRBJ1-1; 7 nucleotides agree with TRBD1. This CDR3 contains 14 residues. V shed 4 bases, J shed 0 bases, and the junction held 3 bases outside the gene matches. CDR1 is SGHRS, CDR2 YFSETQ, per germline. CDR3 sequence: CASSEDRVNTEAFF. CDR3 DNA: TGCGCCAGCAGCGAAGACAGGGTGAACACTGAAGCTTTCTTT. Full variable domain (missing parts from reference TRBV5-1 and TRBJ1-1): KAGVTQTPRYLIKTRGQQVTLSCSPISGHRSVSWYQQTPGQGLQFLFEYFSETQRNKGNFPGRFSGRQFSNSRSEMNVSTLELGDSALYLCASSEDRVNTEAFFGQGTRLTVV.

The J gene is TRBJ1-2, the V gene TRBV30; 7 bases match TRBD1. Trimming cost V 3 bases and J 1 base; bases outside gene matches: 2. CDR1 GTSNPN and CDR2 SVGIG come from the germline V gene (reference sequence). The CDR3 runs to 13 residues. CDR3 region: CAWSRGFNYGYTF. CDR3 sequence (DNA): TGTGCCTGGAGCAGGGGGTTTAACTATGGCTACACCTTC. Full variable domain (outside the CDR3, taken from reference TRBV30 and TRBJ1-2): SQTIHQWPATLVQPVGSPLSLECTVEGTSNPNLYWYRQAAGRGLQLLFYSVGIGQISSEVPQNLSASRPQDRQFILSSKKLLLSDSGFYLCAWSRGFNYGYTFGSGTRLTVV.

The chain combines TRBV21-1 with TRBJ1-4; TRBD1, the table's D call, was not compared with the DNA. TRBV21-1 is an annotated pseudogene. This CDR3 spans 15 amino acids. The chain's CDR3 is CASSKEERDNEKLFF. The CDR3 nucleotides are TGTGCCAGCAGCAAAGAGGAGAGGGACAACGAAAAACTGTTTTTT.